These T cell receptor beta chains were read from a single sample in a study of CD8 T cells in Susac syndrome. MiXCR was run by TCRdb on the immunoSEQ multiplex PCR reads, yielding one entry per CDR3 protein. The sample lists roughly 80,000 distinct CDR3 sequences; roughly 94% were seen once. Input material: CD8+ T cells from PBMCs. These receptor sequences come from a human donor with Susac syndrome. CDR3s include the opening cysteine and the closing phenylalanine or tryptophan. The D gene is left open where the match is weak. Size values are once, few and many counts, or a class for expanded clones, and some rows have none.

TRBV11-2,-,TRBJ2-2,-,TGTGCCAGCAATCCTCGCGTGAGAGGAAACACCGGGGAGCTGTTTTTT,CASNPRVRGNTGELFF
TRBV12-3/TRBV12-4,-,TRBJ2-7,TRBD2,TGTGCCAGCAGTTGGGGACTAGCGGGCGGGCAGCGCGAGCAGTACTTC,CASSWGLAGGQREQYF
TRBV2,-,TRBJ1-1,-,TGTGCCAGCAGTGCGACAGCGAAGGCTGAAGCTTTCTTT,CASSATAKAEAFF
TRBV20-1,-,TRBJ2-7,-,TGCAGTGCTACATTGGGGCTACGCTACGAGCAGTACTTC,CSATLGLRYEQYF
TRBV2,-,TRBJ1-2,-,TGTGCCAGCATTGGGCGGGGCTACACCTTC,CASIGRGYTF
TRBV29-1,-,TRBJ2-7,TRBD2,TGCAGCGCCTGGACTAGCGCCTACGAGCAGTACTTC,CSAWTSAYEQYF
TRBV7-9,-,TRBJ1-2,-,TGTGCCAGCAGCTTAGGGGACGGGAACTATGGCTACACCTTC,CASSLGDGNYGYTF
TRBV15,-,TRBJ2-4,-,TGTGCCACCAGCGTAAGTGGGAACATTCAGTACTTC,CATSVSGNIQYF
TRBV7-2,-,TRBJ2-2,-,TGTGCCAGCAGCCCCCGGAGGCAGGGGATGAACACCGGGGAGCTGTTTTTT,CASSPRRQGMNTGELFF
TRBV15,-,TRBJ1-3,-,TGTGCCACCAGCTCTTTTACTGGTGGGAGAAACACCATATATTTT,CATSSFTGGRNTIYF
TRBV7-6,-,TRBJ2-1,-,TGTGCCAGCAGCTTAAGCTATGAGCAGTTCTTC,CASSLSYEQFF
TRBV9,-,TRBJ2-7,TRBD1,TGTGCCAGCACCGGACAGGGGGCGGACTACGAGCAGTACTTC,CASTGQGADYEQYF
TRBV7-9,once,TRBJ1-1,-,TGTGCCAGCAGCTTAGAATGGGGCAGGGAGGCTTTCTTT,CASSLEWGREAFF
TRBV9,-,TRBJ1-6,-,TGTGCCAGCAGCGTAGACGCCTCACCCCTCCACTTT,CASSVDASPLHF
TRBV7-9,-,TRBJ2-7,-,TGTGCCAGCAGCTTAGTGCAGGGTAATTACGAGCAGTACTTC,CASSLVQGNYEQYF
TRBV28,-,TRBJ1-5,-,TGTGCCAGCAGTCCACCCACAGATTTTCAGCCCCAGCATTTT,CASSPPTDFQPQHF
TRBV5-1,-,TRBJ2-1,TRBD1,TGCGCCAGCAGCTTGGCACAGGGGTTGAAGCGCAATGAGCAGTTCTTC,CASSLAQGLKRNEQFF
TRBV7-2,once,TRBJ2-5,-,TGTGCCAGCAGCTTAGAGGTCGGGAACCAAGAGACCCAGTACTTC,CASSLEVGNQETQYF
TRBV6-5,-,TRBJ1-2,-,TGTGCCAGCAGTTACTCGAGTAGGACTTTCTATGGCTACACCTTC,CASSYSSRTFYGYTF
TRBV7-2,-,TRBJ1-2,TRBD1,TGTGCCAGCAGCTCCACAGGGGACTATGGCTACACCTTC,CASSSTGDYGYTF
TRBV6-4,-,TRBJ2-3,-,TGTGCCAGCAGTGACCTCGGCACTCCCACAGATACGCAGTATTTT,CASSDLGTPTDTQYF
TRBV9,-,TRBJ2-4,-,TGTGCCAGCAGCGGATTCAGGGGTGACATTCAGTACTTC,CASSGFRGDIQYF
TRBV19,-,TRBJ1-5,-,TGTGCCAGTAGTATAGATGGCTCGGGGCATCAGCCCCAGCATTTT,CASSIDGSGHQPQHF
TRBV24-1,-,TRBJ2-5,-,TGTGCCACCAGTGATTTGTCGGGTCGGACCCAGTACTTC,CATSDLSGRTQYF
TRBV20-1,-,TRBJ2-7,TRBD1,TGCAGTGCGTCTCTACCGGGACAGACCTACGAGCAGTACTTC,CSASLPGQTYEQYF
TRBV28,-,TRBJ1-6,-,TGTGCCAGCAGTTCGGACCTTAATTCACCCCTCCACTTT,CASSSDLNSPLHF
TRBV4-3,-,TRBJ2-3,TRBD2,TGCGCCAGCAGCCAAGACCGGGGGGGGAGGTCAGATACGCAGTATTTT,CASSQDRGGRSDTQYF
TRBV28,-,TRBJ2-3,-,TGTGCCAGCAGTTTAATCGCAGATACGCAGTATTTT,CASSLIADTQYF
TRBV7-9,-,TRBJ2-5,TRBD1,TGTGCCAGCAGCTTCCGGGACAGGGGGCGGGGGGAGACCCAGTACTTC,CASSFRDRGRGETQYF
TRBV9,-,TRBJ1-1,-,TGTGCCAGCAGCGTACAGGGGACAACACGGACTGAAGCTTTCTTT,CASSVQGTTRTEAFF
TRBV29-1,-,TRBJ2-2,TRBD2,TGCAGCGTTGAAGATCGGGGGGGCGACACCGGGGAGCTGTTTTTT,CSVEDRGGDTGELFF
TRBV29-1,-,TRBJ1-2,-,TGCAGCGCCCTGGGTTCCAACTATGGCTACACCTTC,CSALGSNYGYTF
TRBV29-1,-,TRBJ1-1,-,TGCAGCGTTTTTAAGGAGAACACTGAAGCTTTCTTT,CSVFKENTEAFF
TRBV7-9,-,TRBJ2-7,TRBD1,TGTGCCAGCAGCGAAGACAGGGACGAGCAGTACTTC,CASSEDRDEQYF
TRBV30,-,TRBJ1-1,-,TGTGCCTGGAGTACGACCGTGAACACTGAAGCTTTCTTT,CAWSTTVNTEAFF
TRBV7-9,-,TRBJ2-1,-,TGTGCCAGCAGGTATCGGGGCTACAATGAGCAGTTCTTC,CASRYRGYNEQFF
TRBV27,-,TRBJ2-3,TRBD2,TGTGCCAGCAGTTCCGCCGGGGGGAGGTACGATACGCAGTATTTT,CASSSAGGRYDTQYF
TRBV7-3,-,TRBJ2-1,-,TGTGCCAGCAGCCAAGGGCCCGACGGCAGGGGGGGGAGTGAGCAGTTCTTC,CASSQGPDGRGGSEQFF
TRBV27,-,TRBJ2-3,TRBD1,TGTGCCAGCACCCCGGACAGGGACCCCACAGATACGCAGTATTTT,CASTPDRDPTDTQYF
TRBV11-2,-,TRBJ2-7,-,TGTGCCAGCAGCTTATGGGTCGGGGGCTCCTACGAGCAGTACTTC,CASSLWVGGSYEQYF
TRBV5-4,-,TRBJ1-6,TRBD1,TGTGCCAGCAGCTTCCAGGGGGCCGGTAATTCACCCCTCCACTTT,CASSFQGAGNSPLHF
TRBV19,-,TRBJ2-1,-,TGTGCCAGTAGTATCAGGGGACGCGATGAGCAGTTCTTC,CASSIRGRDEQFF
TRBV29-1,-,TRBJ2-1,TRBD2,TGCAGCGCTTACCGGGGGGGCTTCGGAAATGAGCAGTTCTTC,CSAYRGGFGNEQFF
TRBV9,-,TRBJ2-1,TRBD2,TGTGCCAGCAGCCCCCGGACTAGCTCTTACAATGAGCAGTTCTTC,CASSPRTSSYNEQFF